This TCR beta chain came from a study of post-analysis software for immune sequencing data. In the study overall: In terms of disease course, relapsing-remitting, secondary progressive and progressive-relapsing multiple sclerosis were included. The study, taken as a whole, reports: Patients carried roughly five TRBV segments more frequently than controls did, and TRBV5-6, TRBV5-1 and TRBV20-1 were among them. Significantly decreased normalized Chao1 diversity was recorded for multiple sclerosis patients relative to controls. Samples made in the same batch grouped tightly together by F measure.

About this clonotype: Its specificity is unknown.

This CDR3 has 14 amino acids. The V and J ends lost 5 bases and 4 bases respectively, with 13 bases between them. Unique molecular identifiers were carried by the TCR beta cDNA libraries. TCRdb itself ran the PCR reads through MiXCR, one entry per CDR3 protein. Among roughly 540,000 distinct CDR3 sequences, 34% were seen once, and the ten largest hold 4.5% to 7.5%. The sample comprised blood. The origin of this receptor is a girl aged 2-17 years with multiple sclerosis. The chain combines TRBV12-3 or TRBV12-4 with TRBJ2-3; D is unclear. CDR3 in amino acids: CASSRSDGADTQYF. CDR3 nucleotide sequence: TGTGCCAGCAGTCGAAGCGATGGCGCAGATACGCAGTATTTT.